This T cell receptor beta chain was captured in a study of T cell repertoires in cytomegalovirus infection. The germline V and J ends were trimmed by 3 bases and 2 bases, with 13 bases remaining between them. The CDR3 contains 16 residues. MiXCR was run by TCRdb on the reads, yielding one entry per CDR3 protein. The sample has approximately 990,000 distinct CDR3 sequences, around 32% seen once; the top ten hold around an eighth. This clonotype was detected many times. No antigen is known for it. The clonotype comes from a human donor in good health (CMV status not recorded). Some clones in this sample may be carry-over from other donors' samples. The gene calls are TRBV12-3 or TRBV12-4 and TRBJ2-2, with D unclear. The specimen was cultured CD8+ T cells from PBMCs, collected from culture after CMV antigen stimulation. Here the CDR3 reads CASSFGLYSNTGELFF. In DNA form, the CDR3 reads TGTGCCAGCAGTTTTGGCCTTTACAGTAACACCGGGGAGCTGTTTTTT.